The 4 T cell receptor beta chains below come from one sample, sequenced in a study of blood T cell repertoires in COVID-19 (dated by TCRdb to 2020 to 2021). Library construction relied on the immunoSEQ multiplex PCR assay. Sourced from immuneACCESS, this table was stored by TCRdb with only in-frame sequences that have V and J called. A share of the clones is absent; for the studies checked, an unresolved V gene accounts for under half, and the remainder has no known explanation. The sample table records 100,000 to 140,000 clones; around four fifths of these occur just once. The biggest ten clones account for 4.3% of the sample. The source material was peripheral blood. The source is a man between 70 and 80 years old with acute or convalescent COVID-19.

The chain couples TRBV9 to TRBJ1-1, with 9 bases that match TRBD1. Germline V gene lookup returns CDR1 SGDLS and CDR2 YYNGEE. Trimming took 4 bases from V and 2 from J; bases not matched to a gene: 9. The CDR3 spans 16 residues. The DNA for the CDR3 is TGTGCCAGCAGCCCTAGTCCGGGACAGGGAAACACTGAAGCTTTCTTT. This encodes CASSPSPGQGNTEAFF.

This chain uses TRBV19 with TRBJ2-3, with 11 bases aligning to TRBD2. The germline CDR1 and CDR2 sequences are LNHDA and SQIVND (reference sequence). The CDR3 loop spans 17 amino acids. Trimming at V came to 4 bases and at J to 2 bases, leaving 8 bases not matched to a gene. CDR3 loop: CASSTRGTSGFTDTQYF. The CDR3 nucleotides are TGTGCCAGTAGTACCCGGGGGACTAGCGGTTTCACAGATACGCAGTATTTT.

This clone was observed a handful of times. J is TRBJ1-2 and V is TRBV2, with D possibly matching TRBD1 (5 bases). There are 12 residues in the CDR3. The V gene's germline CDR1 is SNHLY and CDR2 FYNNEI. V dropped 6 bases and J dropped 8 bases, with 13 bases sitting between them. The CDR3 DNA reads TGTGCCAGCAGGGATGACAGCAGGGGCTACACCTTC. It is translated as CASRDDSRGYTF. Full variable domain (outside the CDR3, taken from reference TRBV2 and TRBJ1-2): EPEVTQTPSHQVTQMGQEVILRCVPISNHLYFYWYRQILGQKVEFLVSFYNNEISEKSEIFDDQFSVERPDGSNFTLKIRSTKLEDSAMYFCASRDDSRGYTFGSGTRLTVV.

The CDR3 spells CAISGQENSSPLHF. The DNA for the CDR3 is TGTGCCATCAGTGGCCAAGAGAATAGCTCACCCCTCCACTTT. The chain recombines TRBV10-3 with TRBJ1-6, with unresolved D. V was shortened by 4 bases and J by 10 bases, with 14 bases between the two germline ends. There are 14 residues in the CDR3. Germline loops: CDR1 ENHRY, CDR2 SYGVKD.